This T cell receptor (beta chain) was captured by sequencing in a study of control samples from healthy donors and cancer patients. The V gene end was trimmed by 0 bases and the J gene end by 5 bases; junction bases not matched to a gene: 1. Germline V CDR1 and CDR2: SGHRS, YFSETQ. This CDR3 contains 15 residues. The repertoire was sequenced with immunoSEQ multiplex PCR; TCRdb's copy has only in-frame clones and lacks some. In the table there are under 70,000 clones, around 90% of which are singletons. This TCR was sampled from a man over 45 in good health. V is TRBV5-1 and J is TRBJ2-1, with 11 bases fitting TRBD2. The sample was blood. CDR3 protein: CASSLVGLADNEQFF. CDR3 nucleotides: TGCGCCAGCAGCTTGGTGGGACTAGCGGACAATGAGCAGTTCTTC. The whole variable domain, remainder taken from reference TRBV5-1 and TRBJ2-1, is KAGVTQTPRYLIKTRGQQVTLSCSPISGHRSVSWYQQTPGQGLQFLFEYFSETQRNKGNFPGRFSGRQFSNSRSEMNVSTLELGDSALYLCASSLVGLADNEQFFGPGTRLTVL.